The rows below give T cell receptor beta chains drawn from one sample of a study of T cells in localized non-small cell lung cancer. TCRdb keeps only in-frame clones here, not all; method: immunoSEQ multiplex PCR. The repertoire includes roughly 72,000 clones, more than 75% of them detected once, and roughly 9.8% sits in the top ten. Sequenced material: peripheral blood, taken before any cancer treatment. Source of these receptors: a female donor aged 60 or older with stage I lung adenocarcinoma. Both conserved end residues are part of each CDR3. A D gene is named only where the DNA matches it firmly. Expanded clones get a size class; other rows say once, few or many, or leave the size out.

len	v_gene	j_gene	abundance	d_gene	CDR3nt	CDR3aa
11	TRBV28	TRBJ1-1	-	-	TGTGCCACCGCTCTGAACACTGAAGCTTTCTTT	CATALNTEAFF
14	TRBV7-3	TRBJ2-5	-	-	TGTGCCAGCAGCCGAGGGGGGGCTGATGAGACCCAGTACTTC	CASSRGGADETQYF
14	TRBV5-8	TRBJ1-1	-	-	TGTGCCAGCAGCTTGGGCCCGGTAAACACTGAAGCTTTCTTT	CASSLGPVNTEAFF
14	TRBV29-1	TRBJ1-1	once	TRBD1	TGCAGCGTTGCTACCGCGGGACAGGGGACTGAAGCTTTCTTT	CSVATAGQGTEAFF
13	TRBV6-1	TRBJ1-2	-	-	TGTGCCAGCAGTCACACCACTAACTATGGCTACACCTTC	CASSHTTNYGYTF
15	TRBV11-2	TRBJ2-1	-	-	TGTGCCAGCAGCCAAAGGGGGACTACCTACGGTGAGCAGTTCTTC	CASSQRGTTYGEQFF
16	TRBV4-3	TRBJ2-7	medium-sized	-	TGCGCCAGCAGCCAAGATGTAGTGGCAGGGGTAGACGAGCAGTACTTC	CASSQDVVAGVDEQYF
14	TRBV28	TRBJ2-3	-	-	TGTGCCAGCAGTTTCGGGGCAGGCACAGATACGCAGTATTTT	CASSFGAGTDTQYF
17	TRBV4-3	TRBJ1-3	-	TRBD1	TGCGCCAGCAGCCAAACCGGGACAGGGAGCGCTGGAAACACCATATATTTT	CASSQTGTGSAGNTIYF
15	TRBV27	TRBJ1-2	-	-	TGTGCCAGCAGTTTATCACGGGGGACCGTCCAGGGCTACACCTTC	CASSLSRGTVQGYTF
16	TRBV6-5	TRBJ1-4	-	-	TGTGCCAGCAGTTACGGGACGACAGCACTTAATGAAAAACTGTTTTTT	CASSYGTTALNEKLFF
13	TRBV18	TRBJ2-7	-	-	TGTGCCAGCTCACCACCGCAGGGCTACGAGCAGTACTTC	CASSPPQGYEQYF
15	TRBV5-4	TRBJ1-2	-	TRBD1	TGTGCCAGCAGCTTGGAAGTCAGGGGGCGCGGAGGCTACACCTTC	CASSLEVRGRGGYTF
17	TRBV9	TRBJ2-5	-	-	TGTGCCAGCAGCGTAGGAGAGGTTGTAGGGGAAAGCGAGACCCAGTACTTC	CASSVGEVVGESETQYF
14	TRBV11-2	TRBJ2-7	-	-	TGTGCCAGCAGCTCTAGCGTCCCTTTTTACGAGCAGTACTTC	CASSSSVPFYEQYF
14	TRBV27	TRBJ2-7	few	TRBD1	TGTGCCAGCAGTTTTCCCGACAGGGGGCACGAGCAGTACTTC	CASSFPDRGHEQYF
15	TRBV6-1	TRBJ1-5	once	TRBD1	TGTGCCAGCAGTGTCGAGGGGGCGCATGGTCAGCCCCAGCATTTT	CASSVEGAHGQPQHF
14	TRBV30	TRBJ1-1	few	-	TGTGCCTGGAGTCCGGACAGCCGGTACACTGAAGCTTTCTTT	CAWSPDSRYTEAFF
14	TRBV5-4	TRBJ1-3	-	-	TGTGCCAGCAGCTTCGCGGGGTCCGGAAACACCATATATTTT	CASSFAGSGNTIYF
14	TRBV4-1	TRBJ2-5	-	-	TGCGCCAGCAGCCAAGCAGGGGCACGGGAGACCCAATACTTC	CASSQAGARETQYF
16	TRBV5-1	TRBJ2-1	-	-	TGCGCCAGCAGCTTGGTTGGCAGCAACCCTTACAATGAGCAGTTCTTC	CASSLVGSNPYNEQFF
15	TRBV5-6	TRBJ2-2	-	TRBD1	TGTGCCAGCAGCTTTGGACAGGGGTTCGCCGGGGAGCTGTTTTTT	CASSFGQGFAGELFF
13	TRBV5-6	TRBJ1-1	-	-	TGTGCCAGCAGCTTGGATGTGAACACTGAAGCTTTCTTT	CASSLDVNTEAFF
14	TRBV9	TRBJ1-2	-	TRBD1	TGTGCCAGCAGCGTAACCATGACAGGGGATGGCTACACCTTC	CASSVTMTGDGYTF
16	TRBV6-6	TRBJ1-5	-	-	TGTGCCAGCAGTTACTCGAACGTCCCTAGCAATCAGCCCCAGCATTTT	CASSYSNVPSNQPQHF
14	TRBV6-6	TRBJ1-2	-	-	TGTGCCAGCAGTCACAGGGAAGAGAGCTATGGCTACACCTTC	CASSHREESYGYTF
11	TRBV29-1	TRBJ1-2	-	-	TGCAGCGTTACTCTCGGCGTGGGCTACACCTTC	CSVTLGVGYTF
15	TRBV29-1	TRBJ2-5	-	TRBD2	TGCAGCGTTGTGGGTGCTAGCGGGAGTCAAGAGACCCAGTACTTC	CSVVGASGSQETQYF
13	TRBV7-2	TRBJ2-7	-	-	TGTGCCAGCAGCCCACGCGCAACCTACGAGCAGTACTTC	CASSPRATYEQYF
16	TRBV28	TRBJ1-1	-	-	TGTGCCAGCAGTTTCCGGGATGCGATCCTGAACACTGAAGCTTTCTTT	CASSFRDAILNTEAFF
15	TRBV5-1	TRBJ1-2	-	TRBD1	TGCGCCAGCAGCCCCGGACAGGGCGTGGGGGATGGCTACACCTTC	CASSPGQGVGDGYTF
14	TRBV6-5	TRBJ1-3	-	-	TGTGCCAGCAGTTACGGGGGGCCTGGAAACACCATATATTTT	CASSYGGPGNTIYF
15	TRBV5-6	TRBJ2-2	few	-	TGTGCCAGCAGCTTGCTAGCAGGGCCCACCGGGGAGCTGTTTTTT	CASSLLAGPTGELFF
14	TRBV23-1	TRBJ2-5	-	-	TGCGCCAGCAGTCAATGGGTGGGATCGGGGACCCAGTACTTC	CASSQWVGSGTQYF
14	TRBV5-4	TRBJ1-2	few	TRBD1	TGTGCCAGCAGCTTGCCGGGACAGGCCTATGGCTACACCTTC	CASSLPGQAYGYTF
17	TRBV5-1	TRBJ1-3	once	-	TGCGCCAGCAGCCTCCCCGGGTTAGGAACCTCTGGAAACACCATATATTTT	CASSLPGLGTSGNTIYF
15	TRBV7-2	TRBJ2-1	few	TRBD2	TGTGCCAGCAGCTCCAGCGGGGGGGCCGGGAATGAGCAGTTCTTC	CASSSSGGAGNEQFF
15	TRBV4-2	TRBJ2-7	-	TRBD2	TGTGCCAGCAGCCAAGGACTAGCGGGAGACTACGAGCAGTACTTC	CASSQGLAGDYEQYF
15	TRBV27	TRBJ1-2	-	-	TGTGCCAGCAGTTCCTGGGGAGGGAACAACTATGGCTACACCTTC	CASSSWGGNNYGYTF
16	TRBV6-5	TRBJ2-6	-	-	TGTGCCAGCAGTTCGAACATCCCCTCTGGGGCCAACGTCCTGACTTTC	CASSSNIPSGANVLTF
15	TRBV2	TRBJ2-5	-	TRBD2	TGTGCCAGCAGTGGGACTAGCGGGTACCAAGAGACCCAGTACTTC	CASSGTSGYQETQYF
15	TRBV7-9	TRBJ2-5	-	TRBD1	TGTGCCAGCAGCAAACTAACAGGGGCCCAAGAGACCCAGTACTTC	CASSKLTGAQETQYF
14	TRBV30	TRBJ2-2	-	TRBD1	TGTGCCTGGAGCCCGGACAGGCTGGGAGGGGAGCTGTTTTTT	CAWSPDRLGGELFF
14	TRBV7-9	TRBJ1-1	-	-	TGTGCCAGCAGCTTAGTTGCTGGGAACACTGAAGCTTTCTTT	CASSLVAGNTEAFF
13	TRBV6-5	TRBJ2-5	few	-	TGTGCCAGCAGCCCCGGGTCCTCAGGGACCCAGTACTTC	CASSPGSSGTQYF
14	TRBV27	TRBJ1-5	-	TRBD1	TGTGCCAGCAGTCCGGACAGGGGCAATCAGCCCCAGCATTTT	CASSPDRGNQPQHF
14	TRBV7-3	TRBJ1-5	-	-	TGTGCCAGCAGCCAAAACGGACAGAATCAGCCCCAGCATTTT	CASSQNGQNQPQHF
14	TRBV11-3	TRBJ2-3	once	-	TGTGCCAGCAGCTTAGGCGGACTCGTAGATACGCAGTATTTT	CASSLGGLVDTQYF
15	TRBV6-5	TRBJ2-7	-	TRBD1	TGTGCCAGCAGTTACCAGAGGGACAGGGTCTACGAGCAGTACTTC	CASSYQRDRVYEQYF
13	TRBV4-3	TRBJ2-7	-	-	TGCGCCAGCAGCCAAGACAGGGCCTACGAGCAGTACTTC	CASSQDRAYEQYF